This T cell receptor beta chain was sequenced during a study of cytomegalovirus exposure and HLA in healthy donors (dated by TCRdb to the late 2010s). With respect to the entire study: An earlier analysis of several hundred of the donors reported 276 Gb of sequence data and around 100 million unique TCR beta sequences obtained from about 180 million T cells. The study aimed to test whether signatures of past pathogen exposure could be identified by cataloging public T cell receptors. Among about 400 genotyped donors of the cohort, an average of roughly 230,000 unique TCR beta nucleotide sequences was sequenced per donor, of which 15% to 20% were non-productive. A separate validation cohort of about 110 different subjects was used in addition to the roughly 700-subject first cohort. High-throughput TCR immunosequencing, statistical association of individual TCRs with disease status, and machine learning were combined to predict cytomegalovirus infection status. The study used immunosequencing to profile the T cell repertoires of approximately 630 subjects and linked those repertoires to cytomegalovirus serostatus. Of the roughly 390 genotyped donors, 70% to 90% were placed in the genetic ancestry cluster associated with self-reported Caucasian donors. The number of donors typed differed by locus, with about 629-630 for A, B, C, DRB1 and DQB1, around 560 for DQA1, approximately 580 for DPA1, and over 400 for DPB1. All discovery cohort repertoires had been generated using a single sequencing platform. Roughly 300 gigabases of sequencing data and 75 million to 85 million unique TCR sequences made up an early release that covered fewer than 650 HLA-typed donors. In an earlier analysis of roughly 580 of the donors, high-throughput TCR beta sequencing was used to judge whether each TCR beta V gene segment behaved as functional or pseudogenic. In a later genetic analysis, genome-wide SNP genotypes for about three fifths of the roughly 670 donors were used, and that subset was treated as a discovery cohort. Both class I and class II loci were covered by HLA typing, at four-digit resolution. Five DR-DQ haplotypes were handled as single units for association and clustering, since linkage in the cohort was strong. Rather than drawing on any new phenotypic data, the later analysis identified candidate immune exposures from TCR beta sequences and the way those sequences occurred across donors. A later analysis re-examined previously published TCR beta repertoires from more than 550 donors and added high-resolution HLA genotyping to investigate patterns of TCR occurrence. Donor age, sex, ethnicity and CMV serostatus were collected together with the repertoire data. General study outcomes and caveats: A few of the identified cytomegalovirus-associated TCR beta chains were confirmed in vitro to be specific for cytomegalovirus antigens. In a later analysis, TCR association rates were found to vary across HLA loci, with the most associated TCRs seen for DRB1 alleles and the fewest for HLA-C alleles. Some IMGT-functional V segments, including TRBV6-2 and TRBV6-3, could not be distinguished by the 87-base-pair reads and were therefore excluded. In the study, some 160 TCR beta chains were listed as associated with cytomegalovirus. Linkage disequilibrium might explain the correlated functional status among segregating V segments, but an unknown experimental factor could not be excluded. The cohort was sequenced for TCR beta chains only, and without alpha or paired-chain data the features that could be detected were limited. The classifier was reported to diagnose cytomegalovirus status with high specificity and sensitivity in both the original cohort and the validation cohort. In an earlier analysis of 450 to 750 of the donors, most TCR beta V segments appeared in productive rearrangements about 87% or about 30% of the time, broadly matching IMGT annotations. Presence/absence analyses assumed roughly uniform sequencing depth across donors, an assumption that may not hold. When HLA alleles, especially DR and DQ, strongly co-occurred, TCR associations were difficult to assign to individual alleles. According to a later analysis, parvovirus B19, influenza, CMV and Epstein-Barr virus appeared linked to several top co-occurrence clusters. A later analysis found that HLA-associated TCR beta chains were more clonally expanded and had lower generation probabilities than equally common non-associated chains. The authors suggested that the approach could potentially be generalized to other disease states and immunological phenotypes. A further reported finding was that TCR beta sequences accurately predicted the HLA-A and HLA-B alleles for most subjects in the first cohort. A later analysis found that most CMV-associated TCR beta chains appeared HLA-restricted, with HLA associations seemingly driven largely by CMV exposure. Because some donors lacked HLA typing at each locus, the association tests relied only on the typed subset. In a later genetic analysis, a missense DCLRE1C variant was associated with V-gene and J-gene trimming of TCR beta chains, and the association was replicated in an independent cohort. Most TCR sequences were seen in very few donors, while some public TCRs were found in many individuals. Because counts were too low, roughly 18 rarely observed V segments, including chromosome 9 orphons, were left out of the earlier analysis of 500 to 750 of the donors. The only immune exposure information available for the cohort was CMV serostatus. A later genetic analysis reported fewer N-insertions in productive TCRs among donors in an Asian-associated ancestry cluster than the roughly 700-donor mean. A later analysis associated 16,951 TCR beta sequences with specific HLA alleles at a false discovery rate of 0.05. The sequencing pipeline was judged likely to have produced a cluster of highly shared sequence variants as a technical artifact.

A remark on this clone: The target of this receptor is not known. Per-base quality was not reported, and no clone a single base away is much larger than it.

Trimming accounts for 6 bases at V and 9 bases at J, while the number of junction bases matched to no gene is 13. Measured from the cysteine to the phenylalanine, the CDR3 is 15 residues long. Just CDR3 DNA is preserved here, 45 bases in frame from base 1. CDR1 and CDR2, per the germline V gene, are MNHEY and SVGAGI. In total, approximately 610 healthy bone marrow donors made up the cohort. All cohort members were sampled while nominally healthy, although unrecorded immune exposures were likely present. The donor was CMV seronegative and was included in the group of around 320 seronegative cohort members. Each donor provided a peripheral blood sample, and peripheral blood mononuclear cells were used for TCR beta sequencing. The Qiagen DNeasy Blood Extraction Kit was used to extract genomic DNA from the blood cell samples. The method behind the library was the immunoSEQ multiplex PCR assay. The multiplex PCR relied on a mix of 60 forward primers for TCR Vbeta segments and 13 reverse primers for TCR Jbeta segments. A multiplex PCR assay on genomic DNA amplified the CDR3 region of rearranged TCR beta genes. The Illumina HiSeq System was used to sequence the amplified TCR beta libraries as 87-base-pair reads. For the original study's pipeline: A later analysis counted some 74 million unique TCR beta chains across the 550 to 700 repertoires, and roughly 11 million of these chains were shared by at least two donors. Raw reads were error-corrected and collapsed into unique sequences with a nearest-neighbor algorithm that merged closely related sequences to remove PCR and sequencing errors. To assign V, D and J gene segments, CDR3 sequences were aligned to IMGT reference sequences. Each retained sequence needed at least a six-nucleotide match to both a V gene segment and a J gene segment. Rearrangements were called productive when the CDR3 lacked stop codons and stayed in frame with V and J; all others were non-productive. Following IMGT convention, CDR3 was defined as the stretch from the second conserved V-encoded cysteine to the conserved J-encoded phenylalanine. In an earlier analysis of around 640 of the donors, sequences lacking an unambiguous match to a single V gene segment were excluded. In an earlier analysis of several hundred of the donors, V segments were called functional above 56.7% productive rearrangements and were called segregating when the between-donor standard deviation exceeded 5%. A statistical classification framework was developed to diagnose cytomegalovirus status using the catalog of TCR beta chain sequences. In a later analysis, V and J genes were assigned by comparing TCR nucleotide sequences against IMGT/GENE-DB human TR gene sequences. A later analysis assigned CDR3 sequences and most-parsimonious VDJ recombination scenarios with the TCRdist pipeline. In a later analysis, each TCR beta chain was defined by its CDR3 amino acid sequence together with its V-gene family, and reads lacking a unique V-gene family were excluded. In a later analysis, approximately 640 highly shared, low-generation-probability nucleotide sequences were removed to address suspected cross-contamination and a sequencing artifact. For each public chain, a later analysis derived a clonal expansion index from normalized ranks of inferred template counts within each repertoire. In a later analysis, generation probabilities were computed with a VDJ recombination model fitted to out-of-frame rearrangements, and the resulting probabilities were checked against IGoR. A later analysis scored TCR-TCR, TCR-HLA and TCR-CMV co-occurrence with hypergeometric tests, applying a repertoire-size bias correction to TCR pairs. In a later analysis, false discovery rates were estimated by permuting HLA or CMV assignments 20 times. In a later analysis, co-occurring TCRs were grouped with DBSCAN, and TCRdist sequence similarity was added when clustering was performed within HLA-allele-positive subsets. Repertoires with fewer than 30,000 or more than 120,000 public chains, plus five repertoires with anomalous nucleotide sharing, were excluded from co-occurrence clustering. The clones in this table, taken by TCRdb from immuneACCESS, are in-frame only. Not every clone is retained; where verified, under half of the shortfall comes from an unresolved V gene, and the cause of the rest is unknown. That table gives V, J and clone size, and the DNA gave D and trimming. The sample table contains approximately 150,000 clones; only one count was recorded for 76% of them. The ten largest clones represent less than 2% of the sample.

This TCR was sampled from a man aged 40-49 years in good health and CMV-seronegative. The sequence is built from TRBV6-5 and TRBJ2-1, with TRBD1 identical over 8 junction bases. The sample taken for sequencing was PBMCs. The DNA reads TGTGCCAGCAGCTCCCAGGGGGCAGGAAGCAGTGAGCAGTTCTTC. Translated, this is CASSSQGAGSSEQFF.